One and the same sample provided the 14 T cell receptor beta chains below, sequenced in a study of technical replicates of blood from several donors. Measured with immunoSEQ multiplex PCR; TCRdb has only the in-frame clones, and not every one. The sample contains around 70,000 clones, more than 85% of which appear only once. Specimen: T cells isolated from PBMCs. The receptors were sampled from a human donor in good health.

The chain carries TRBV27 and TRBJ1-3; D may be TRBD1 (6 bases). V lost 8 bases and J lost 8, with 22 bases in between. From germline, CDR1 is MNHEY and CDR2 SMNVEV (reference sequence). The CDR3 loop spans 15 amino acids. The CDR3 bases are TGTGCCAGCCTGACGTCGGGGGGCGGGGTAGACACCATATATTTT. Translation gives CASLTSGGGVDTIYF.

The chain links TRBV4-1 to TRBJ1-2; 7 nucleotides agree with TRBD1. This CDR3 has 16 amino acids. The germline CDR1 and CDR2 sequences are MGHRA and YSYEKL. The V and J ends lost 4 bases and 7 bases, in that order; junction bases with no gene match: 15. The CDR3 sequence: CASSPGEIQGEFGYTF. CDR3 in DNA: TGCGCCAGCAGCCCAGGGGAAATTCAGGGGGAATTTGGCTACACCTTC.

The rearrangement joins TRBV7-8 to TRBJ1-3; 9 bases line up with TRBD1. The CDR3 is made up of 14 amino acids. The germline gives CDR1 SGHVS, CDR2 FQNEAQ. With V trimmed by 3 bases and J by 3 bases, 0 bases remained unmatched. Written as DNA, the CDR3 is TGTGCCAGCAGCTTGACAGGGGGTGGAAACACCATATATTTT. Amino acids: CASSLTGGGNTIYF.

The chain links TRBV5-6 to TRBJ1-2; D is uncertain. Germline CDR1 reads SGHDT; CDR2 reads YYEEEE. Trimming took off 6 bases at V and 5 bases at J, with 14 bases between the two ends. This CDR3 comprises 13 residues. DNA of the CDR3: TGTGCCAGCAACGTCGGAGAGATTTATGGCTACACCTTC. It is translated as CASNVGEIYGYTF.

This rearrangement joins TRBV6-1 to TRBJ1-5; possible D gene TRBD1, 5 bases. The CDR3 covers 16 residues. V lost 2 bases and J 4 bases, leaving 15 bases between the germline ends. In germline, CDR1 is MNHNS, CDR2 SASEGT. The CDR3 region has the DNA TGTGCCAGCAGTGAAATGGGGCAGGGAAGTAATCAGCCCCAGCATTTT. Translating gives CASSEMGQGSNQPQHF.

The J gene is TRBJ2-5, the V gene TRBV29-1; TRBD2 matches 11 bases. Germline-derived CDR1 and CDR2 are SQVTM and ANQGSEA. J lost 4 bases, V lost 5 bases, and 6 bases had no gene match. The CDR3 runs 14 residues. The CDR3 is CSVTSGSVSETQYF. The CDR3 DNA follows: TGCAGCGTTACTAGCGGGAGTGTGTCAGAGACCCAGTACTTC. Together with reference TRBV29-1 and TRBJ2-5, the CDR3 gives the full variable domain: SAVISQKPSRDICQRGTSLTIQCQVDSQVTMMFWYRQQPGQSLTLIATANQGSEATYESGFVIDKFPISRPNLTFSTLTVSNMSPEDSSIYLCSVTSGSVSETQYFGPGTRLLVL.

V and J are TRBV4-1 and TRBJ1-2; tentatively, D is TRBD1 (5 bases). CDR3 length equals 18 residues. Trimming pared 0 bases from V and 4 bases from J, leaving 21 bases between. Germline loops: CDR1 MGHRA, CDR2 YSYEKL. In DNA, the CDR3 is TGCGCCAGCAGCCAAGATGAAGTCCGGCAGGGCGGGAGCTATGGCTACACCTTC. Translated, it gives CASSQDEVRQGGSYGYTF.

This clone was seen only once. This chain joins TRBV14 and TRBJ2-2; 9 bases match TRBD1. Germline V gives CDR1 SGHDN, CDR2 FVKESK. The CDR3 has 15 amino acids. V lost 3 bases and J lost 5; bases outside the gene matches: 4. The chain's CDR3 is CASSQPGQGTGELFF. The CDR3 DNA sequence: TGTGCCAGCAGCCAGCCGGGACAGGGAACCGGGGAGCTGTTTTTT.

The CDR3 DNA reads TGTGCCAGCAGCTTGGGGACAGTGAACACTGAAGCTTTCTTT. Protein: CASSLGTVNTEAFF. The chain links TRBV5-6 to TRBJ1-1; possible D gene TRBD1, 6 bases. Germline values: CDR1 SGHDT, CDR2 YYEEEE. The CDR3 is 14 amino acids. The V and J ends lost 0 bases and 0 bases respectively, with 6 bases between them. The variable domain in full, with the rest retrieved from reference TRBV5-6 and TRBJ1-1, is DAGVTQSPTHLIKTRGQQVTLRCSPKSGHDTVSWYQQALGQGPQFIFQYYEEEERQRGNFPDRFSGHQFPNYSSELNVNALLLGDSALYLCASSLGTVNTEAFFGQGTRLTVV.

The chain has TRBV4-2 and TRBJ2-3; 11 bases match TRBD2. The ends lost 1 base at V and 4 bases at J; junction bases unmatched: 7. The CDR3 contains 17 residues. Germline CDR1 reads LGHNA; CDR2 reads YNFKEQ. As DNA, the CDR3 is TGTGCCAGCAGCCAAGGGATTAGCGGGAGGGCACCAGATACGCAGTATTTT. This gives the protein CASSQGISGRAPDTQYF.

This chain links TRBV4-1 with TRBJ2-2; 8 nucleotides line up with TRBD1. The V gene's germline CDR1 is MGHRA and CDR2 YSYEKL. With 0 bases clipped from V and 5 bases from J, the junction kept 8 bases outside the gene matches. The CDR3 has 17 amino acids. Here the CDR3 reads CASSQDLPGGATGELFF. CDR3 DNA: TGCGCCAGCAGCCAAGACCTTCCAGGGGGCGCGACCGGGGAGCTGTTTTTT.

The V gene is TRBV7-9, the J gene TRBJ2-1, with D maybe TRBD2 (6 bases). The V end lost 5 bases, the J end lost 0 bases, and 17 bases lay between the germline ends. Germline V lookup: CDR1 SEHNR, CDR2 FQNEAQ (reference sequence). This CDR3 contains 17 residues. The CDR3 sequence: CASSPAGLSSSYNEQFF. For the CDR3, the DNA is TGTGCCAGCAGCCCGGCGGGACTTTCCAGCTCCTACAATGAGCAGTTCTTC.

This clone was observed once. CDR3 bases: TGTGCCAGCAGTTTACCCCAGAGGGGGGGTTTGTACGAGCAGTACTTC. Amino acids: CASSLPQRGGLYEQYF. The chain carries TRBV28 and TRBJ2-7; a possible D gene is TRBD2 (7 bases). The CDR3 length is 16 residues. Deletions cut 2 bases from V and 4 bases from J, with 18 bases between. The germline CDR1 and CDR2 sequences are MDHEN and SYDVKM.

The J gene is TRBJ2-1, the V gene TRBV15; 11 nucleotides align to TRBD2. CDR3 length: 15 amino acids. CDR1 LNHNV and CDR2 YYDKDF come from the germline V gene (reference sequence). Unmatched junction bases numbered 2, after V lost 4 bases and J lost 3 bases. CDR3: CATSKGLADYNEQFF. Written as DNA, the CDR3 is TGTGCCACCAGCAAGGGACTAGCGGACTACAATGAGCAGTTCTTC.